This is a list of T cell receptor beta chains from one sample in a study of T cells in Graves' hyperthyroidism and ophthalmopathy. One entry per CDR3 protein results from TCRdb running MiXCR on the multiplex PCR reads. The table includes 500,000 to 600,000 distinct CDR3 sequences, approximately 15% detected once. The sample taken for sequencing was blood. The receptor source for this set is a woman aged 18 to 35 with Graves' hyperthyroidism. Both conserved end residues are part of each CDR3. D genes are given only for firm matches. Size is stated for part of the rows, as once, few or many counts, or as a class when the clone is expanded.

j_call,clone_size,v_call,cdr3_length,d_call,cdr3_nt,cdr3_aa
TRBJ1-1,many,TRBV18,14,.,TGTGCCAGCTCCGGGTTCGTTTTAGACACTGAAGCTTTCTTT,CASSGFVLDTEAFF
TRBJ2-5,many,TRBV6-5,18,.,TGTGCCAGCAGTTACGGGGAGTGGACGAGCAGGCGGGCAGAGACCCAGTACTTC,CASSYGEWTSRRAETQYF
TRBJ1-6,few,TRBV19,15,TRBD1,TGTGCCAGTAGACAGGGGGCCTCCTATAATTCACCCCTCCACTTT,CASRQGASYNSPLHF
TRBJ2-6,.,TRBV20-1,14,.,TGCAGTGCGCGAACAGCTTCTGGGGCCAACGTCCTGACTTTC,CSARTASGANVLTF
TRBJ2-2,many,TRBV5-1,15,TRBD2,TGCGCCAGCAGCTTAAGACTAGCGGGAGCCGGGGAGCTGTTTTTT,CASSLRLAGAGELFF
TRBJ2-7,few,TRBV19,17,.,TGTGCCAGTAGTATGAATAGCTTCACCGGGACTGCTTACGAGCAGTACTTC,CASSMNSFTGTAYEQYF
TRBJ1-1,many,TRBV10-1,12,.,TGCGCCAGCAGTGGGGGGAACACTGAAGCTTTCTTT,CASSGGNTEAFF
TRBJ2-2,.,TRBV9,15,TRBD2,TGTGCCAGCAGCGTAGAAGCGGGACTGACCGGGGAGCTGTTTTTT,CASSVEAGLTGELFF
TRBJ2-7,many,TRBV7-9,14,.,TGTGCCAGCAGCTTAGCCGGACGGACGCCAGAGCAGTACTTC,CASSLAGRTPEQYF
TRBJ1-6,many,TRBV29-1,12,.,TGCAGCGTCAGGGACGGGAATTCACCCCTCCACTTT,CSVRDGNSPLHF
TRBJ2-3,.,TRBV4-3,15,.,TGCGCCAGCAGCAACACCCTCCTGGGCACAGATACGCAGTATTTT,CASSNTLLGTDTQYF
TRBJ2-1,many,TRBV27,14,TRBD2,TGTGCCAGCAGTACGCTAGCGGGGGTCAATGAGCAGTTCTTC,CASSTLAGVNEQFF
TRBJ1-5,many,TRBV29-1,15,.,TGCAGCGTTAAGGGGCGCGAACGGATCAATCAGCCCCAGCATTTT,CSVKGRERINQPQHF
TRBJ2-7,many,TRBV3-1,14,.,TGTGCCAGCAGCCCATCGGACAGTTCCTACGAGCAGTACTTC,CASSPSDSSYEQYF
TRBJ2-1,.,TRBV9,16,TRBD2,TGTGCCAGCAGCTCCATGACTAGCGGGGAAGTAAATAAGCAGTTCTTC,CASSSMTSGEVNKQFF
TRBJ2-1,many,TRBV12-3/TRBV12-4,16,TRBD2,TGTGCCAGTAAAGTAGCGGGAGGGCCTCGGTACAATGAGCAGTTCTTC,CASKVAGGPRYNEQFF
TRBJ1-2,.,TRBV5-1,13,.,TGCGCCAGCAGTCACAATACGGACTATGGCTACACCTTC,CASSHNTDYGYTF
TRBJ1-2,.,TRBV7-2,17,.,TGTGCCAGCAGCCTTAGGCCCTCGGGGCTGGCTAACTATGGCTACACCTTC,CASSLRPSGLANYGYTF
TRBJ2-1,.,TRBV10-1,15,.,TGCGCCAGCAGTGAGGGGAGGCCCTCCTACAATGAGCAGTTCTTC,CASSEGRPSYNEQFF
TRBJ1-1,many,TRBV28,13,.,TGTGCCAGCAGTCTAACCTGGGACACTGAAGCTTTCTTT,CASSLTWDTEAFF
TRBJ2-3,many,TRBV20-1,13,.,TGCAGTGCTCCCCAGCAGGGATCGGATACGCAGTATTTT,CSAPQQGSDTQYF
TRBJ2-4,many,TRBV18,16,TRBD1,TGTGCCAGCTCACCACGTGACAGGGTGCCGAAAAACATTCAGTACTTC,CASSPRDRVPKNIQYF
TRBJ2-5,.,TRBV6-5,15,TRBD1,TGTGCCAGCAGTTCGACAGGGGTCCCCCAAGAGACCCAGTACTTC,CASSSTGVPQETQYF
TRBJ2-3,many,TRBV2,12,.,TGTGCCAGCAGTGATTGGTTTGATACGCAGTATTTT,CASSDWFDTQYF
TRBJ2-1,few,TRBV7-3,16,TRBD2,TGTGCCAGCAGCTTATCGGGACTAGCGGGGGGCCAGGGGCAGTTCTTC,CASSLSGLAGGQGQFF
TRBJ1-6,.,TRBV5-1,15,.,TGCGCCAGCAGCTCCCGAGCGGGGTCGGGTTCACCCCTCCACTTT,CASSSRAGSGSPLHF
TRBJ2-7,many,TRBV6-1,15,.,TGTGCCAGCAGTTACGGACAGTTATTTTCCTACGAGCAGTACTTC,CASSYGQLFSYEQYF
TRBJ2-7,many,TRBV2,12,.,TGTGCCAGCAGTCACAACTTGGGCGAGCAGTACTTC,CASSHNLGEQYF
TRBJ1-2,.,TRBV30,13,.,TGTGCCTGGAAAAACAGGGCCCTCTATGGCTACACCTTC,CAWKNRALYGYTF
TRBJ1-5,many,TRBV11-2,14,.,TGTGCCAGCAGCTTAGCCCCAGGTGATCAGCCCCAGCATTTT,CASSLAPGDQPQHF
TRBJ2-1,.,TRBV14,16,TRBD2,TGTGCCAGCAGCCAAGAACTAGCGGGGGCCTACAATGAGCAGTTCTTC,CASSQELAGAYNEQFF
TRBJ2-1,few,TRBV18,16,.,TGTGCCAGCTCACCACCGGAACTAGCACGCGACAATGAGCAGTTCTTC,CASSPPELARDNEQFF
TRBJ2-3,many,TRBV7-2,18,TRBD2,TGTGCCAGCAGCTGGGGACTAGCGGGAGGGGGGGGTGGAGATACGCAGTATTTT,CASSWGLAGGGGGDTQYF
TRBJ2-3,many,TRBV27,13,.,TGTGCCAGCAGTATACTGGACTCCGGAACGCAGTATTTT,CASSILDSGTQYF
TRBJ2-2,many,TRBV12-3/TRBV12-4,17,TRBD2,TGTGCCAGCAGTTTCCAGTCCGGGACTAGCTACACCGGGGAGCTGTTTTTT,CASSFQSGTSYTGELFF
TRBJ1-2,many,TRBV28,15,.,TGTGCCAGCAGCCCTCCGGACAGAGCTAACTATGGCTACACCTTC,CASSPPDRANYGYTF
TRBJ1-1,many,TRBV7-3,15,TRBD1,TGTGCCAGCAGCCTCGACGCAGGGGGGTTCACTGAAGCTTTCTTT,CASSLDAGGFTEAFF
TRBJ2-7,few,TRBV11-2,15,.,TGTGCCAGCAGCCGATGGTTCGGGTCCACCTACGAGCAGTACTTC,CASSRWFGSTYEQYF
TRBJ1-1,few,TRBV19,13,.,TGTGCCAGTACAAGGGAAGTGAACACTGAAGCTTTCTTT,CASTREVNTEAFF
TRBJ2-7,many,TRBV5-5,15,.,TGTGCCAGCAGCTTTGAGGGGGGATTCTCCTACGAGCAGTACTTC,CASSFEGGFSYEQYF
TRBJ2-1,.,TRBV28,17,.,TGTGCCAGCAGCTTAGGGTACGGGCAGGTTGGCGGCAATGAGCAGTTCTTC,CASSLGYGQVGGNEQFF
TRBJ2-1,few,TRBV25-1,13,TRBD2,TGTGCCAGCAGTCGGAGTAGCGGGGAAGTGCAGTTCTTC,CASSRSSGEVQFF
TRBJ1-2,many,TRBV7-8,17,TRBD1,TGTGCCAGCAGGGCCGAGGGCATGGACAGGGGGGAATATGGCTACACCTTC,CASRAEGMDRGEYGYTF
TRBJ1-2,few,TRBV9,15,TRBD1,TGTGCCAGCAGCGTAACCGGGACAGGGAACTATGGCTACACCTTC,CASSVTGTGNYGYTF
TRBJ1-1,.,TRBV28,15,.,TGTGCCAGCAGTACCGAATACAGGGTAGGTACTGAAGCTTTCTTT,CASSTEYRVGTEAFF
TRBJ1-2,.,TRBV12-3/TRBV12-4,17,TRBD1,TGTGCCAGCTCACCCCCAGAGTGGGACAGGGATCGTCGAGGCTACACCTTC,CASSPPEWDRDRRGYTF
TRBJ2-2,.,TRBV12-3/TRBV12-4,11,.,TGTGCCAGCAGTTTAGTGTCAAAGCTGTTTTTT,CASSLVSKLFF
TRBJ2-5,few,TRBV20-1,14,TRBD2,TGCAGTGCTCTCCGGGAGGGCCTGTGGGAGACCCAGTACTTC,CSALREGLWETQYF
TRBJ1-1,many,TRBV6-1,14,.,TGTGCCAGCAGTTACGGGTTTGGGGGCACTGAAGCTTTCTTT,CASSYGFGGTEAFF
TRBJ2-3,.,TRBV12-3/TRBV12-4,13,.,TGTGCCAGCAGTTCCCCCGGATTGGCTACGCAGTATTTT,CASSSPGLATQYF
TRBJ2-1,many,TRBV3-1,14,.,TGTGCCAGCAGCCAAGTGCTTAACAGCAATGAGCAGTTCTTC,CASSQVLNSNEQFF
TRBJ1-5,many,TRBV4-2,13,TRBD1,TGTGCCAGCAGCCCGGACAGGGATCAGCCCCAGCATTTT,CASSPDRDQPQHF
TRBJ1-2,many,TRBV27,16,.,TGTGCCAGCAGTTTATCGGCACGACAAGGACGGATCGGCTACACCTTC,CASSLSARQGRIGYTF
TRBJ2-3,many,TRBV20-1,14,.,TGCAGTGCTTACTCTGGATTGGGCACAGATACGCAGTATTTT,CSAYSGLGTDTQYF
TRBJ1-5,.,TRBV11-2,14,.,TGTGCCAGCAGCGGAGACAGTGGCAATCAGCCCCAGCATTTT,CASSGDSGNQPQHF
TRBJ2-7,few,TRBV2,13,TRBD2,TGTGCCAGCAGGTCTAGCGGGGGGCGCGAGCAGTACTTC,CASRSSGGREQYF
TRBJ1-5,many,TRBV24-1,14,TRBD1,TGTGCCACCAGTGAGCCAGGGGGGAATCAGCCCCAGCATTTT,CATSEPGGNQPQHF
TRBJ1-3,few,TRBV20-1,14,.,TGCAGTCCCACGGACAGAGGCTCTGGAAACACCATATATTTT,CSPTDRGSGNTIYF
TRBJ1-5,many,TRBV5-6,13,.,TGTGCCAGCAGCAGAACAGGGACCCAGCCCCAGCATTTT,CASSRTGTQPQHF
TRBJ2-5,many,TRBV28,13,TRBD2,TGTGCCAGCCGGACTAGCGGGAGGGAGACCCAGTACTTC,CASRTSGRETQYF